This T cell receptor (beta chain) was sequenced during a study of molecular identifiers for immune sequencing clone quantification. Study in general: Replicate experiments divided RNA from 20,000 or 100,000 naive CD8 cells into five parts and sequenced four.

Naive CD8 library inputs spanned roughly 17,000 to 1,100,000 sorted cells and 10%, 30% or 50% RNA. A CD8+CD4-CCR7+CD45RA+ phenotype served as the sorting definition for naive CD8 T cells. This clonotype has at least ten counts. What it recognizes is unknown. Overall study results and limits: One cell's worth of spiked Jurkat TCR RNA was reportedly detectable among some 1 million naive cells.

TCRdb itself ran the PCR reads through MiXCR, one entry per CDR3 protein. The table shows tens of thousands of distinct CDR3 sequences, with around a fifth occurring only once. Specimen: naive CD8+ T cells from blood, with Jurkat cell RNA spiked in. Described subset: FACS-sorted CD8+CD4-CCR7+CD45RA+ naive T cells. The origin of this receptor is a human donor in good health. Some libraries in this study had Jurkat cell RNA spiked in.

CDR3 bases: TGTGCCAGCAGTTACTTTCTAGCGGGAGCTACAGATACGCAGTATTTT. Encoded protein: CASSYFLAGATDTQYF. The chain recombines TRBV6-6 with TRBJ2-3, with 10 bases identical to TRBD2. This CDR3 spans 16 amino acids. Per germline, CDR1 MNHNY and CDR2 SVGAGI (reference sequence). J lost 3 bases, V lost 1 base, and 4 bases had no gene match.